This T cell receptor (beta chain) was captured by sequencing in a study of PD-L1 blockade in urothelial cancer. At the level of the study: Patients commenced intravenous atezolizumab, 1,200 mg every 3 weeks, in 2014. About 90% of the roughly 29 patients were males with bladder-origin urothelial cancer.

This CDR3 region has 15 residues. Germline CDR1 and CDR2: LGHNT and FRNRAP. V lost 1 base, J lost 2 bases, and 12 bases lay in between. The count of this clone is one. Its specificity is not known. The authors spiked synthetic TCR analog templates into each PCR. Assay: immunoSEQ multiplex PCR; the TCRdb copy retains only in-frame clones and omits some. The sample records roughly 50,000 clones, roughly 87% being singletons. Study-wide findings and caveats: Tumor-associated blood clones were expanded more by durable-benefit patients at 3 weeks.

This TCR was recovered from a man in his fifties or sixties with urothelial cancer. Sequencing used PBMCs, obtained around atezolizumab (anti-PD-L1) treatment. The chain couples TRBV12-5 to TRBJ2-7; maybe TRBD1 (6 bases). CDR3 loop: CASGLGQGSPYEQYF. CDR3 nucleotide sequence: TGTGCTAGTGGTTTGGGGCAGGGGTCTCCCTACGAGCAGTACTTC.